The 27 T cell receptor beta chains listed next were all sequenced from one sample in a study of shared clonotypes between healthy human individuals. Clones were sequenced by immunoSEQ multiplex PCR, and TCRdb holds only the in-frame ones, with some missing. This table holds 850,000 to 1,100,000 clones, roughly 77% found once. Sequencing was done on a sample of memory CD4+ T cells from PBMCs. Subset specified: CD45RA-negative fraction. The receptors were gathered from a man aged 18-30 years in good health. Some clones in this sample may be carry-over from other donors' samples.

This clone has just a few counts. This chain joins TRBV4-2 and TRBJ2-1; 11 bases map to TRBD1. This CDR3 contains 17 residues. Germline CDR1 reads LGHNA; CDR2 reads YNFKEQ. Trimming at V came to 0 bases and at J to 9 bases, leaving 10 bases not matched to a gene. The CDR3 sequence: CASSQDPTGTGGGEQFF. The CDR3 bases are TGTGCCAGCAGCCAAGACCCAACCGGGACAGGGGGTGGTGAGCAGTTCTTC.

This clone was seen once. The chain recombines TRBV5-1 with TRBJ2-2; TRBD1 aligns across 11 bases. CDR1 and CDR2 from the germline V gene are SGHRS and YFSETQ. The CDR3 is 15 amino acids. V shed 3 bases and J 7 bases; nucleotides not matched to a gene: 5. The CDR3 DNA follows: TGCGCCAGCAGCTACGGACAGGGGGCTGGCGGGGAGCTGTTTTTT. This codes for CASSYGQGAGGELFF.

Concerning this clone itself: Mismatch with germline at one junction end may stem from a read error. Within the sample, other DNA sequences also encode this same CDR3. The V gene is TRBV30, the J gene TRBJ1-2, with 7 bases aligning to TRBD1. Germline V lookup: CDR1 GTSNPN, CDR2 SVGIG (reference sequence). The CDR3 has 13 amino acids. The CDR3 region has the DNA TGTGCCTGGAGTGTGAAGGGGGCGGGTGGCTATACCTTC. It encodes CAWSVKGAGGYTF.

The J gene is TRBJ2-1, the V gene TRBV18; 10 nucleotides align to TRBD1. CDR1 is KGHSH and CDR2 is LQKENI in the germline V gene. J was trimmed by 6 bases and V by 0 bases; bases with no gene match: 5. This CDR3 has 16 residues. CDR3 nucleotide sequence: TGTGCCAGCTCACCACCCCCCGGGACAGGGGTCAATGAGCAGTTCTTC. This gives the protein CASSPPPGTGVNEQFF.

V usage is TRBV14 and J usage is TRBJ2-7, with 10 bases identical to TRBD2. Germline V gives CDR1 SGHDN, CDR2 FVKESK. After removal of 1 base from V and 6 bases from J, the junction contained 9 bases not matched to a gene. CDR3 length equals 16 residues. Here the CDR3 reads CASSQAWASGSAEQYF. As DNA, the CDR3 is TGTGCCAGCAGCCAAGCCTGGGCTAGCGGGAGCGCCGAGCAGTACTTC.

The chain uses TRBV27 and TRBJ2-2; TRBD2 agrees at 7 bases. The germline V gene has CDR1 MNHEY and CDR2 SMNVEV (reference sequence). Trimming removed 6 bases from V and 5 bases from J; junction bases left unmatched: 18. This CDR3 has 18 amino acids. The CDR3 nucleotides are TGTGCCAGCAGAGCTAGACCGGGGGGAGCGGGGAATACCGGGGAGCTGTTTTTT. It translates to CASRARPGGAGNTGELFF.

V is TRBV2 and J is TRBJ1-4, with unresolved D. CDR1 is SNHLY and CDR2 is FYNNEI in the germline V gene. The CDR3 spans 14 residues. Trimming removed 3 bases at V and 7 bases at J, with 12 bases between. CDR3 DNA sequence: TGTGCCAGCAGTGAGGTATTACGGGGTGAAAAACTGTTTTTT. This codes for CASSEVLRGEKLFF.

The J gene is TRBJ2-7, the V gene TRBV5-1, with D maybe TRBD1 (6 bases). Trimming took 3 bases from V and 7 from J, leaving 20 bases between them. Germline V gene lookup returns CDR1 SGHRS and CDR2 YFSETQ. This CDR3 comprises 15 residues. This chain's CDR3 is CASSSGGDTRGEQYF. CDR3 coding DNA: TGCGCCAGCAGCTCTGGTGGGGACACACGCGGGGAGCAGTACTTC.

Remarks on this clone: Different DNA sequences within this sample yield the same CDR3. The V gene is TRBV7-2, the J gene TRBJ2-3; D gene unclear. Between the trimmed V and J ends, which lost 3 bases and 0 bases, there was a span of 4 bases. The CDR3 runs to 13 residues. Germline CDR1 reads SGHTA; CDR2 reads FQGNSA. CDR3 in amino acids: CASSLDSTDTQYF. CDR3 nucleotides: TGTGCCAGCAGCTTGGACAGCACAGATACGCAGTATTTT.

This clone has only a few counts. The V gene is TRBV2, the J gene TRBJ2-2, with a tentative D call TRBD2 (5 bases). The germline V and J ends were trimmed by 4 bases and 4 bases, with 16 bases remaining between them. The CDR3 has 16 residues. Germline V lookup: CDR1 SNHLY, CDR2 FYNNEI. CDR3 DNA sequence: TGTGCCAGCAGTGTGGCTCCGGGGAAGGGCACCGGGGAGCTGTTTTTT. Protein: CASSVAPGKGTGELFF.

The rearrangement uses TRBV7-2 and TRBJ2-5, with D perhaps TRBD2 (6 bases). V lost 4 bases, J lost 7 bases, and 19 bases lay in between. CDR1 is SGHTA, CDR2 FQGNSA, per germline. The CDR3 consists of 15 residues. The CDR3 DNA sequence: TGTGCCAGCAGCTCCTCCTTAGCGGAACGGTTGACCCAGTACTTC. Residues: CASSSSLAERLTQYF.

The V call is TRBV5-4, the J call TRBJ1-2, with D possibly being TRBD1 (6 bases). This CDR3 comprises 13 residues. Between the trimmed V and J ends, which lost 4 bases and 3 bases, there was a span of 10 bases. Germline loops: CDR1 SGHNT, CDR2 YYREEE (reference sequence). Written as DNA, the CDR3 is TGTGCCAGCAGCCGGGGGGGGCACTATGGCTACACCTTC. This codes for CASSRGGHYGYTF.

The chain carries TRBV7-3 and TRBJ2-5; D is undetermined. Trimming took off 5 bases at V and 4 bases at J, with 8 bases between the two ends. CDR1 is SGHTA and CDR2 is FQGTGA in the germline V gene. The CDR3 loop spans 12 amino acids. The CDR3 sequence is CASSPEGETQYF. The CDR3 DNA follows: TGTGCCAGCAGCCCGGAAGGAGAGACCCAGTACTTC. The full variable domain, its missing parts supplied by reference TRBV7-3 and TRBJ2-5, is GAGVSQTPSNKVTEKGKYVELRCDPISGHTALYWYRQSLGQGPEFLIYFQGTGAADDSGLPNDRFFAVRPEGSVSTLKIQRTERGDSAVYLCASSPEGETQYFGPGTRLLVL.

The chain combines TRBV27 with TRBJ1-2; 9 nucleotides align to TRBD1. V shed 2 bases, J shed 5 bases, and the junction held 3 bases outside the gene matches. The germline CDR1 and CDR2 sequences are MNHEY and SMNVEV (reference sequence). This CDR3 has 14 amino acids. The CDR3 DNA is TGTGCCAGCAGTTTAGCTGGGACAGGGTATGGCTACACCTTC. This codes for CASSLAGTGYGYTF.

The chain recombines TRBV11-2 with TRBJ1-1; TRBD1 might be the D (5 bases). With 5 bases removed from V and 4 bases from J, the gap between germline ends came to 14 bases. CDR1 and CDR2 from the germline V gene are SGHAT and FQNNGV. This CDR3 has 14 amino acids. The CDR3 loop is CASSPPRGGTEAFF. In DNA, the CDR3 is TGTGCCAGCAGCCCTCCAAGGGGTGGCACTGAAGCTTTCTTT. Looking up the rest from reference TRBV11-2 and TRBJ1-1 gives the full variable domain: EAGVAQSPRYKIIEKRQSVAFWCNPISGHATLYWYQQILGQGPKLLIQFQNNGVVDDSQLPKDRFSAERLKGVDSTLKIQPAKLEDSAVYLCASSPPRGGTEAFFGQGTRLTVV.

This chain joins TRBV28 and TRBJ2-7; D is unresolved. From germline, CDR1 is MDHEN and CDR2 SYDVKM. Trimming pared 4 bases from V and 2 bases from J, leaving 12 bases between. The CDR3 loop spans 14 amino acids. The CDR3 loop reads CASSSPNGAYEQYF. Here the CDR3 DNA reads TGTGCCAGCAGTTCCCCTAATGGGGCCTACGAGCAGTACTTC.

This clone is a singleton in its sample. A junction end diverges from the germline sequence, so it may reflect a read error. The V gene is TRBV28, the J gene TRBJ2-3, with D possibly being TRBD1 (5 bases). CDR1 MDHEN and CDR2 SYDVKM come from the germline V gene. The CDR3 contains 13 residues. CDR3 region: CATSYRITDTQYF. The DNA for the CDR3 is TGTGCCACCAGTTACAGGATCACAGATACGCAGTATTTT.

V gene TRBV10-3 combines with J gene TRBJ2-7, with 10 bases identical to TRBD2. Germline values: CDR1 ENHRY, CDR2 SYGVKD. This CDR3 comprises 12 residues. The V gene end was trimmed by 6 bases and the J gene end by 6 bases; junction bases not matched to a gene: 2. The CDR3 sequence: CAIRASGGEQYF. The CDR3 coding sequence is TGTGCCATCAGGGCTAGCGGGGGCGAGCAGTACTTC.

The chain uses TRBV23-1 and TRBJ2-6, with D hard to call. TRBV23-1 is an open reading frame, and its role is uncertain. The CDR3 covers 15 residues. Trimming cost V 11 bases and J 4 bases, with 18 bases left between them. The CDR3 loop reads CACPSSGPGANVLTF. In nucleotides, the CDR3 is TGCGCCTGCCCGAGCTCAGGTCCCGGGGCCAACGTCCTGACTTTC.

This clone was found many times. The chain joins TRBV2 to TRBJ2-5; no firm D call. The V gene's germline CDR1 is SNHLY and CDR2 FYNNEI. The CDR3 is 14 amino acids. The germline V and J ends were trimmed by 3 bases and 1 base, with 9 bases remaining between them. This CDR3 is CASSDRAGQETQYF. CDR3 DNA: TGTGCCAGCAGTGATCGGGCAGGCCAAGAGACCCAGTACTTC.

This clone was seen ten or more times. This chain uses TRBV4-1 with TRBJ2-7, with TRBD1 identical over 11 bases. This CDR3 has 16 amino acids. J lost 2 bases, V lost 3 bases, and 6 bases had no gene match. Germline lookup yields CDR1 MGHRA and CDR2 YSYEKL. CDR3 loop: CASSQPGTGGAYEQYF. The CDR3 coding sequence is TGCGCCAGCAGCCAGCCTGGGACAGGGGGGGCCTACGAGCAGTACTTC.

The V gene is TRBV28, the J gene TRBJ1-1; D unclear. The length of the CDR3 is 11 residues. Germline CDR1 reads MDHEN; CDR2 reads SYDVKM. Trimming pared 3 bases from V and 8 bases from J, leaving 7 bases between. This CDR3 reads CASSFTGEAFF. Here the CDR3 DNA reads TGTGCCAGCAGTTTTACCGGGGAAGCTTTCTTT.

The chain joins TRBV28 to TRBJ2-1, with 9 bases that match TRBD2. This CDR3 has 15 amino acids. The V gene's germline CDR1 is MDHEN and CDR2 SYDVKM. After removal of 5 bases from V and 3 bases from J, the junction contained 5 bases not matched to a gene. This CDR3 reads CASSHRLADYNEQFF. The CDR3 region has the DNA TGTGCCAGCAGTCATCGACTAGCGGACTACAATGAGCAGTTCTTC.

This chain uses TRBV27 with TRBJ1-5, with 7 nucleotides matching TRBD1. This CDR3 region has 14 residues. V lost 4 bases and J lost 5; bases outside the gene matches: 5. Germline V gene sequence: CDR1 MNHEY, CDR2 SMNVEV (reference sequence). Here the CDR3 DNA reads TGTGCCAGCAGTTACAGGGGAGGGGATCAGCCCCAGCATTTT. It yields the protein CASSYRGGDQPQHF.

This chain uses TRBV7-2 with TRBJ1-1; D gene unclear. Trimming took 0 bases from V and 3 from J, leaving 5 bases between them. CDR1 and CDR2 (germline): SGHTA, FQGNSA. This CDR3 has 13 amino acids. CDR3 amino acids: CASSLAMYTEAFF. CDR3 DNA sequence: TGTGCCAGCAGCTTAGCTATGTACACTGAAGCTTTCTTT.

The V and J genes are TRBV18 and TRBJ1-1; tentatively, D is TRBD1 (5 bases). Germline loops: CDR1 KGHSH, CDR2 LQKENI. CDR3 length: 14 amino acids. V was clipped by 4 bases and J by 0 bases, with 9 bases between them. The CDR3 sequence: CASSQNRLNTEAFF. The CDR3 bases are TGTGCCAGCTCACAGAACAGGCTGAACACTGAAGCTTTCTTT.

This sequence joins TRBV4-3 and TRBJ2-1; tentatively, D is TRBD1 or TRBD2 (5 bases each). V was clipped by 1 base and J by 4 bases, with 5 bases between them. Germline lookup yields CDR1 LGHNA and CDR2 YSLEER. This CDR3 is 13 amino acids long. The DNA for the CDR3 is TGCGCCAGCAGCCAAGGGGGGTACAATGAGCAGTTCTTC. It encodes CASSQGGYNEQFF.